These 23 T cell receptor beta chains were all obtained from the same sample, sequenced in a study of T cell changes during pregnancy in multiple sclerosis. The assay was immunoSEQ multiplex PCR, and TCRdb's table has in-frame clones only and misses some. This sample has approximately 20,000 clones, with more than 70% found just once. The sample in question was CD8+ T cells from peripheral blood mononuclear cells, obtained before pregnancy. These receptors originate from a female donor with multiple sclerosis, enrolled in a pregnancy study.

The V gene is TRBV7-9, the J gene TRBJ2-3, with D unclear. Germline V gives CDR1 SEHNR, CDR2 FQNEAQ (reference sequence). Trimming took 2 bases from V and 0 from J, leaving 9 bases between them. The CDR3 has 15 residues. In DNA form, the CDR3 reads TGTGCCAGCAGCTTAAACGTCGGTAGCACAGATACGCAGTATTTT. Translation: CASSLNVGSTDTQYF.

The V gene is TRBV4-1, the J gene TRBJ2-7; 7 bases are shared with TRBD2. The CDR3 spans 15 residues. Germline CDR1 MGHRA, CDR2 YSYEKL. The J segment lost 2 bases and the V segment lost 2 bases, leaving 6 bases of the junction unmatched. CDR3 loop: CASSQTASGTYEQYF. The CDR3 nucleotides read TGCGCCAGCAGCCAAACGGCTAGCGGAACCTACGAGCAGTACTTC.

The chain joins TRBV4-1 to TRBJ1-1; D perhaps matches TRBD1 (5 bases). The CDR3 spans 15 residues. Trimming removed 4 bases at V and 0 bases at J, with 12 bases between. Germline lookup yields CDR1 MGHRA and CDR2 YSYEKL. CDR3 in DNA: TGCGCCAGCAGCCGGATACAGGCGATGAACACTGAAGCTTTCTTT. Translating it yields CASSRIQAMNTEAFF.

The chain couples TRBV25-1 to TRBJ2-7; D not resolved. V was cut by 8 bases and J by 3 bases, with 5 bases left in between. Germline values: CDR1 MGHDK, CDR2 SYGVNS. This CDR3 is 10 amino acids long. This CDR3 is CASEDYEQYF. Here the CDR3 DNA reads TGTGCCAGCGAGGACTACGAGCAGTACTTC.

This clone was found once. V gene TRBV10-3 combines with J gene TRBJ2-5, with 8 bases identical to TRBD1. This CDR3 spans 16 amino acids. The J segment lost 2 bases and the V segment lost 7 bases, leaving 12 bases of the junction unmatched. The germline CDR1 and CDR2 sequences are ENHRY and SYGVKD. CDR3 nucleotides: TGTGCCATCATCCGGGTAGGGACAGGCGAACAAGAGACCCAGTACTTC. Amino acid sequence: CAIIRVGTGEQETQYF.

J is TRBJ1-3 and V is TRBV4-2, with D unresolved. V was trimmed by 0 bases and J by 2 bases, leaving 14 bases between them. This CDR3 is 17 amino acids long. From germline, CDR1 is LGHNA and CDR2 YNFKEQ. This CDR3 reads CASSQDRAGGPGNTIYF. The CDR3 nucleotides read TGTGCCAGCAGCCAAGATCGAGCAGGAGGTCCTGGAAACACCATATATTTT.

This chain joins TRBV5-1 and TRBJ2-3, with TRBD2 matching over 10 bases. With 3 bases clipped from V and 6 bases from J, the junction kept 13 bases outside the gene matches. Germline V gene lookup returns CDR1 SGHRS and CDR2 YFSETQ. CDR3 length: 17 amino acids. The CDR3 nucleotides are TGCGCCAGCAGCTCCGCCACGACCCTAGCGGGAGTGGATACGCAGTATTTT. This encodes CASSSATTLAGVDTQYF. Complete variable domain (other parts from reference TRBV5-1 and TRBJ2-3): KAGVTQTPRYLIKTRGQQVTLSCSPISGHRSVSWYQQTPGQGLQFLFEYFSETQRNKGNFPGRFSGRQFSNSRSEMNVSTLELGDSALYLCASSSATTLAGVDTQYFGPGTRLTVL.

The chain couples TRBV19 to TRBJ1-5; no definite D call. CDR1 and CDR2 from the germline V gene are LNHDA and SQIVND (reference sequence). Trimming left V 4 bases short and J 5 bases short, with 24 bases between. The CDR3 extends over 18 amino acids. DNA for the CDR3: TGTGCCAGTAGTACCATTCTAGAGACGGGATCAAATTATCAGCCCCAGCATTTT. Its protein product is CASSTILETGSNYQPQHF.

This rearrangement joins TRBV29-1 to TRBJ1-3; D not certain. CDR1 is SQVTM and CDR2 is ANQGSEA in the germline V gene. V shed 4 bases and J shed 4 bases, with 11 bases lying between them. This CDR3 is 13 amino acids long. CDR3 residues: CSVVSPSGNTIYF. In DNA, the CDR3 is TGCAGCGTTGTCTCCCCCTCCGGAAACACCATATATTTT.

The V and J genes are TRBV9 and TRBJ2-1; 10 nucleotides align to TRBD2. This CDR3 comprises 16 residues. Germline CDR1 and CDR2: SGDLS and YYNGEE. Trimming removed 0 bases from V and 5 bases from J; junction bases left unmatched: 5. CDR3 residues: CASSVALLAGDNEQFF. Here the CDR3 DNA reads TGTGCCAGCAGCGTAGCATTGCTAGCGGGAGACAATGAGCAGTTCTTC.

This rearrangement joins TRBV4-2 to TRBJ2-1; 13 bases are a match to TRBD2. CDR3 size: 15 residues. Germline CDR1 and CDR2: LGHNA and YNFKEQ. V trimming: 4 bases; J trimming: 10 bases; junction bases outside the gene matches: 7. Here the CDR3 DNA reads TGTGCCAGCAGCCCTCATCCGGGACTAGCGGGGGAGCAGTTCTTC. It codes for CASSPHPGLAGEQFF.

The rearrangement links TRBV5-8 to TRBJ1-1, with a weak D call TRBD1 (6 bases). Trimming removed 0 bases from V and 0 bases from J, with 9 bases in between. The CDR3 is 15 residues long. CDR1 and CDR2 from the germline V gene are SGHTS and YDEGEE. The CDR3 coding sequence is TGTGCCAGCAGCTTGGCTGCAGGGGTGAACACTGAAGCTTTCTTT. Amino acid sequence: CASSLAAGVNTEAFF.

By its share, this clone is large. The V gene is TRBV27, the J gene TRBJ2-7, with a possible D match to TRBD2 (6 bases). The germline V gene has CDR1 MNHEY and CDR2 SMNVEV (reference sequence). V gave up 3 bases and J gave up 0 bases, with 12 bases separating them. The CDR3 is 15 residues long. CDR3 residues: CASSFGGPSSYEQYF. The CDR3 DNA reads as TGTGCCAGCAGTTTTGGAGGGCCAAGCTCCTACGAGCAGTACTTC.

The chain is built from TRBV4-1 and TRBJ2-7; tentatively, D is TRBD1 (6 bases). Deletions cut 6 bases from V and 2 bases from J, with 17 bases between. Germline CDR1 and CDR2: MGHRA and YSYEKL. The CDR3 totals 15 residues. The CDR3 region is CASRGSGRGPYEQYF. The CDR3 coding sequence is TGCGCCAGCAGAGGGTCTGGCAGGGGCCCCTACGAGCAGTACTTC.

CDR3 DNA sequence: TGTGCCAGCAGTGACTCGGGAGACACCGGGGAGCTGTTTTTT. Protein product: CASSDSGDTGELFF. This rearrangement joins TRBV6-4 to TRBJ2-2; possibly TRBD2 for D (5 bases). Trimming pared 0 bases from V and 3 bases from J, leaving 5 bases between. The CDR3 runs 14 residues. Looked up from germline, CDR1 is MRHNA and CDR2 is SNTAGT.

This clone came up once. The chain is built from TRBV29-1 and TRBJ2-7; no firm D call. The V gene's germline CDR1 is SQVTM and CDR2 ANQGSEA. This CDR3 is built from 10 residues. V dropped 6 bases and J dropped 6 bases, with 9 bases sitting between them. CDR3 DNA: TGCAGCGTCCTCTGGGCCGAGCAGTACTTC. It specifies CSVLWAEQYF.

J is TRBJ1-5 and V is TRBV5-1; no firm D call. The CDR3 covers 15 residues. V was pared by 2 bases and J by 2 bases, with 11 bases between. CDR1 and CDR2 from the germline V gene are SGHRS and YFSETQ. CDR3: CASSFEGRRNQPQHF. CDR3 nucleotide sequence: TGCGCCAGCAGCTTCGAGGGTCGGCGCAATCAGCCCCAGCATTTT.

Regarding this clone: The junction departs from germline at one end; a sequencing error may be responsible. The chain employs TRBV6-1 and TRBJ1-2; 8 nucleotides line up with TRBD1. CDR1 MNHNS and CDR2 SASEGT come from the germline V gene. The CDR3 is 15 residues long. CDR3: CASSEIVGQVYAYTF. The CDR3, as DNA: TGTGCCAGCAGTGAAATCGTGGGACAGGTCTATGCCTACACCTTC.

This clone was detected a few times. Mismatch with germline at one junction end may stem from a read error. V gene TRBV6-4 combines with J gene TRBJ2-1, with D hard to call. The germline CDR1 and CDR2 sequences are MRHNA and SNTAGT. The CDR3 is 13 residues long. CDR3 in amino acids: CASSDSASNVQFF. The DNA for the CDR3 is TGTGCCAGCAGTGACTCGGCTTCCAATGTGCAGTTCTTC.

This chain uses TRBV7-9 with TRBJ2-5; possible D gene TRBD2, 6 bases. V lost 7 bases and J 5 bases, leaving 17 bases between the germline ends. The germline CDR1 and CDR2 sequences are SEHNR and FQNEAQ (reference sequence). The length of the CDR3 is 14 residues. CDR3 sequence reads: CASTTSRNEETQYF. CDR3 DNA: TGTGCCAGCACCACTAGCCGTAATGAGGAGACCCAGTACTTC.

This chain connects TRBV7-9 to TRBJ2-1; D is uncertain. Trimming left V 4 bases short and J 0 bases short, with 13 bases between. Germline assignment: CDR1 SEHNR and CDR2 FQNEAQ (reference sequence). The CDR3 has 16 residues. CDR3 nucleotide sequence: TGTGCCAGCAGCTCCCCAGAGGTGAGCTCCTACAATGAGCAGTTCTTC. This sequence encodes CASSSPEVSSYNEQFF. Combining the CDR3 with reference TRBV7-9 and TRBJ2-1 gives the whole variable domain DTGVSQNPRHKITKRGQNVTFRCDPISEHNRLYWYRQTLGQGPEFLTYFQNEAQLEKSRLLSDRFSAERPKGSFSTLEIQRTEQGDSAMYLCASSSPEVSSYNEQFFGPGTRLTVL.

The rearrangement links TRBV7-8 to TRBJ2-7; 10 bases match TRBD2. The CDR3 totals 17 residues. J lost 0 bases, V lost 5 bases, and 10 bases had no gene match. Germline lookup yields CDR1 SGHVS and CDR2 FQNEAQ. CDR3 DNA: TGTGCCAGCAGCCCCGCCCTCCCTAGCGGGAGCTCCTACGAGCAGTACTTC. Its protein is CASSPALPSGSSYEQYF.

This rearrangement joins TRBV7-9 to TRBJ1-2; D remains ambiguous. The CDR3 runs 15 residues. V was clipped by 1 base and J by 4 bases, with 13 bases between them. Germline V gives CDR1 SEHNR, CDR2 FQNEAQ (reference sequence). In DNA form, the CDR3 reads TGTGCCAGCAGCTTAGTTAACGACTCACCCTATGGCTACACCTTC. Encoded protein: CASSLVNDSPYGYTF.